The 4 T cell receptor beta chains below come from one sample, sequenced in a study of blood T cell repertoires in COVID-19. Clones were read by immunoSEQ multiplex PCR, and TCRdb kept only the in-frame ones, dropping some. Of approximately 230,000 clones detected, around 80% appear once; the ten largest clones hold approximately 4%. Material for sequencing was peripheral blood. The receptor source for this set is a woman in her 40s with active or convalescent COVID-19.

The chain combines TRBV11-1 with TRBJ2-1; possible D gene TRBD2, 6 bases. V lost 5 bases to trimming and J lost 2 bases, with 10 bases between them. The CDR3 consists of 14 residues. Germline V lookup: CDR1 SGHAT, CDR2 FQDESV (reference sequence). Here the CDR3 DNA reads TGTGCCAGCAGCATGTCGGGGGCCTACAATGAGCAGTTCTTC. It codes for CASSMSGAYNEQFF.

This sequence joins TRBV19 and TRBJ2-7; tentative D call: TRBD2 (6 bases). V dropped 1 base and J dropped 7 bases, with 17 bases sitting between them. Germline CDR1 reads LNHDA; CDR2 reads SQIVND (reference sequence). The CDR3 extends over 15 amino acids. CDR3 nucleotide sequence: TGTGCCAGTAGTATAGGCGGGGTATTAATGCGGGAGCAGTACTTC. It encodes CASSIGGVLMREQYF.

DNA for the CDR3: TGTGCCAGCAGTTTCGGGGGGCCCCGTGGAAATACGCAGTATTTT. It yields the protein CASSFGGPRGNTQYF. This rearrangement joins TRBV5-4 to TRBJ2-3; possible D gene TRBD2, 7 bases. Germline V gene data show CDR1 as SGHNT and CDR2 as YYREEE (reference sequence). The CDR3 runs 15 residues. Trimming cost V 5 bases and J 7 bases, with 20 bases left between them.

The genes are TRBV28 and TRBJ2-5, with 12 positions matching TRBD1. The ends lost 3 bases at V and 6 bases at J; junction bases unmatched: 8. Germline V gene lookup returns CDR1 MDHEN and CDR2 SYDVKM. The CDR3 spans 16 residues. CDR3 in amino acids: CASSFLGQGAAKTQYF. CDR3 nucleotide sequence: TGTGCCAGCAGTTTCTTGGGACAGGGGGCCGCGAAGACCCAGTACTTC. Full variable domain (missing parts from reference TRBV28 and TRBJ2-5): DVKVTQSSRYLVKRTGEKVFLECVQDMDHENMFWYRQDPGLGLRLIYFSYDVKMKEKGDIPEGYSVSREKKERFSLILESASTNQTSMYLCASSFLGQGAAKTQYFGPGTRLLVL.